The 9 T cell receptor beta chains below all came from one sample that was sequenced in a study of early T cells in non-severe SARS-CoV-2 infection. One entry per CDR3 protein results from TCRdb running MiXCR on the 5' RACE reads. Found here are tens of thousands of distinct CDR3 sequences, roughly 14% of them singletons; the top ten hold roughly 7%. The sequenced sample consisted of whole blood. These receptor sequences come from an adult who was a healthcare worker with PCR-confirmed SARS-CoV-2 infection or an uninfected control (not recorded which).

V and J are TRBV9 and TRBJ2-2; D uncertain. Germline CDR1 and CDR2: SGDLS and YYNGEE. Trimming removed 0 bases from V and 6 bases from J, with 6 bases in between. This CDR3 region has 13 residues. CDR3 protein: CASSVGVAGELFF. As DNA, the CDR3 is TGTGCCAGCAGCGTAGGGGTGGCCGGGGAGCTGTTTTTT.

This chain links TRBV7-9 with TRBJ1-3; the D gene is possibly TRBD1 (5 bases). V was pared by 7 bases and J by 4 bases, with 17 bases between. The germline CDR1 and CDR2 sequences are SEHNR and FQNEAQ (reference sequence). The CDR3 runs 15 residues. CDR3 sequence reads: CASNSGHQGGNTIYF. The CDR3 nucleotides are TGTGCCAGCAACTCCGGACATCAGGGAGGAAACACCATATATTTT.

This clonotype was seen more than once but under ten times. The chain joins TRBV29-1 to TRBJ2-1, with 10 bases lining up with TRBD2. The CDR3 is 13 residues long. Germline CDR1 and CDR2: SQVTM and ANQGSEA. With V trimmed by 7 bases and J by 9 bases, 9 bases remained unmatched. CDR3 sequence (DNA): TGCAGCGGTATACTAGCGGGAAGGGTTGAGCAGTTCTTC. As protein: CSGILAGRVEQFF.

The chain uses TRBV4-1 and TRBJ2-7, with TRBD2 matching 10 bases. Germline trimming cut 3 bases from V and 3 bases from J; bases unmatched to any gene: 11. This CDR3 comprises 17 residues. The germline V gene encodes CDR1 MGHRA and CDR2 YSYEKL. The CDR3: CASSQHPPGTSVYEQYF. CDR3 in DNA: TGCGCCAGCAGCCAGCACCCCCCCGGGACTAGCGTCTACGAGCAGTACTTC.

V gene TRBV7-3 combines with J gene TRBJ2-4, with 7 bases fitting TRBD1. The CDR3 extends over 16 amino acids. Germline V gene sequence: CDR1 SGHTA, CDR2 FQGTGA. Trimming cost V 3 bases and J 6 bases; bases outside gene matches: 11. Here the CDR3 reads CASSFGQVSRGNIQYF. The CDR3 DNA sequence: TGTGCCAGCAGCTTCGGACAGGTTTCTCGGGGAAACATTCAGTACTTC.

This rearrangement joins TRBV10-3 to TRBJ2-7, with 9 bases fitting TRBD1. V lost 3 bases, J lost 5 bases, and 8 bases stayed unmatched. In germline, CDR1 is ENHRY, CDR2 SYGVKD. This CDR3 spans 15 amino acids. The CDR3 protein is CAISDPTGGENEQYF. The CDR3 coding sequence is TGTGCCATCAGTGACCCGACAGGGGGGGAGAACGAGCAGTACTTC.

V usage is TRBV12-5 and J usage is TRBJ1-6; no definite D call. Trimming took 0 bases from V and 5 from J, leaving 17 bases between them. The CDR3 is 18 amino acids. CDR1 is LGHNT and CDR2 is FRNRAP in the germline V gene. CDR3 DNA: TGTGCTAGTGGTTTGGTACATCCAGGCGGCGACCATAATTCACCCCTCCACTTT. Translated, it gives CASGLVHPGGDHNSPLHF. Full variable domain (outside the CDR3, taken from reference TRBV12-5 and TRBJ1-6): DARVTQTPRHKVTEMGQEVTMRCQPILGHNTVFWYRQTMMQGLELLAYFRNRAPLDDSGMPKDRFSAEMPDATLATLKIQPSEPRDSAVYFCASGLVHPGGDHNSPLHFGNGTRLTVT.

The chain employs TRBV20-1 and TRBJ2-4; D may be TRBD1 (6 bases). Trimming removed 5 bases at V and 1 base at J, with 15 bases between. Germline CDR1 is DFQATT and CDR2 is SNEGSKA (reference sequence). This CDR3 is 15 amino acids long. CDR3 in DNA: TGCAGTGCTCAGGGGCCAGGATGGGCCAAAAACATTCAGTACTTC. Protein product: CSAQGPGWAKNIQYF.

This clonotype was picked up one time. The chain combines TRBV7-2 with TRBJ1-1; TRBD1 matches at 8 bases. Per the germline V gene, CDR1 is SGHTA and CDR2 is FQGNSA. V trimming: 5 bases; J trimming: 10 bases; junction bases outside the gene matches: 18. The CDR3 extends over 16 amino acids. The CDR3 DNA reads TGTGCCAGCAGCCAACTAGGAAACCAGGGGGCCTCGCCAGCTTTCTTT. Protein: CASSQLGNQGASPAFF.